This T cell receptor (beta chain) was retrieved from a study of blood T cell repertoires in COVID-19. Across the whole study: In each case, the material was cDNA or gDNA derived from T cells, B-cell-depleted T cells, or PBMCs.

Original analysis: Scientists estimated how many nucleated cells there were by amplifying reference gene primers. Libraries were prepared by immunoSEQ multiplex PCR; TCRdb keeps only in-frame clonotypes and omits some of them. V, J and clone size derive from that table, while D and trimming were established from the DNA sequence. The data hold some 110,000 clones, with about 90% observed a single time. Germline CDR1 reads MNHEY; CDR2 reads SMNVEV (reference sequence). V was clipped by 7 bases and J by 9 bases; unmatched bases: 12. The CDR3 loop spans 14 amino acids. The receptor's source is a man in his 70s who had recovered from COVID-19. Material: peripheral blood. The rearrangement links TRBV27 to TRBJ2-4; 7 bases are shared with TRBD2. For the CDR3, the DNA is TGTGCCAGCAACGAGGGACGCCCGGGAGGCATTCAGTACTTC. This gives the protein CASNEGRPGGIQYF.